This TCR beta chain comes out of a study of response to subunit inactivated influenza vaccine. Study results and caveats: Each seasonal influenza vaccination recruits few new T cells, the authors suggested.

Only a few counts were recorded for this clonotype. Its target is not known. TCRdb reprocessed the RT-PCR reads with MiXCR, giving one entry per CDR3 protein. Of around 580,000 distinct CDR3 sequences listed, approximately 14% are singletons. Germline V gives CDR1 DFQATT, CDR2 SNEGSKA (reference sequence). The CDR3 covers 13 residues. Trimming cost V 3 bases and J 8 bases, with 14 bases left between them. This material consisted of PBMCs from blood, taken about 13 days after vaccination. The genes are TRBV20-1 and TRBJ2-1; D is unclear. This clonotype was sampled from a man aged 45-60 years who received an inactivated influenza vaccine. CDR3: CSARWSLLDEQFF. CDR3 DNA: TGCAGTGCTAGGTGGAGTCTATTGGATGAGCAGTTCTTC.